This passage covers 19 T cell receptor beta chains from one sample sequenced in a study of a mutant IDH1 vaccine in newly diagnosed glioma. Profiling relied on immunoSEQ multiplex PCR, and the TCRdb table lists in-frame clones only, not all of them. Among about 58,000 clones listed, around 80% were seen once. Regarding time point: week 5, during vaccination. Every vaccination contained 300 ug of the mutant IDH1 20-mer peptide and was paired with topical imiquimod. No antigen is known for these receptors. The starting material was PBMCs, obtained from a glioma patient whose treatment included an IDH1 peptide vaccine. The receptor set was obtained from a woman aged 45-65 years with glioma.

V usage is TRBV6-4 and J usage is TRBJ1-2, with TRBD1 as a possible D gene (5 bases). Germline values: CDR1 MRHNA, CDR2 SNTAGT. The CDR3 is 14 residues long. Between the trimmed V and J ends, which lost 6 bases and 8 bases, there was a span of 19 bases. The CDR3 sequence: CASSEFRGAGGYTF. The CDR3 DNA follows: TGTGCCAGCAGCGAGTTCCGTGGGGCGGGGGGCTACACCTTC.

The chain is built from TRBV2 and TRBJ1-2; a possible D gene is TRBD1 (5 bases). The V end lost 3 bases, the J end lost 8 bases, and 13 bases lay between the germline ends. Germline V gene lookup returns CDR1 SNHLY and CDR2 FYNNEI. The CDR3 length is 13 residues. The CDR3 protein is CASSDRQPGGYTF. Written as DNA, the CDR3 is TGTGCCAGCAGTGATCGACAGCCGGGGGGCTACACCTTC.

V usage is TRBV18 and J usage is TRBJ2-7; 7 bases fit TRBD1. This CDR3 is 15 amino acids long. Losses at the gene ends were 0 bases for V and 0 bases for J; bases not matched to a gene: 2. The germline V gene encodes CDR1 KGHSH and CDR2 LQKENI. CDR3 bases: TGTGCCAGCTCACCACCGGGACAGATCTCCTACGAGCAGTACTTC. As protein: CASSPPGQISYEQYF.

V and J are TRBV18 and TRBJ1-2; a weak D match, TRBD1 (5 bases). Germline-derived CDR1 and CDR2 are KGHSH and LQKENI. V gave up 5 bases and J gave up 2 bases, with 15 bases separating them. The CDR3 loop spans 15 amino acids. CDR3 bases: TGTGCCAGCTCATCCTCGGCAGGGCAAAACTATGGCTACACCTTC. Translating gives CASSSSAGQNYGYTF.

The chain uses TRBV7-9 and TRBJ2-7; D ambiguous. The germline V gene encodes CDR1 SEHNR and CDR2 FQNEAQ (reference sequence). V was trimmed by 5 bases and J by 6 bases, leaving 20 bases between them. The length of the CDR3 is 15 residues. The CDR3 bases are TGTGCCAGCAGCCCCAGTGAGTCGGCGGCAAGCGAGCAGTACTTC. Amino acids: CASSPSESAASEQYF.

The rearrangement joins TRBV29-1 to TRBJ1-1, with D unresolved. V shed 1 base and J shed 1 base, with 7 bases lying between them. Germline V gene sequence: CDR1 SQVTM, CDR2 ANQGSEA. This CDR3 has 13 amino acids. The CDR3 DNA reads as TGCAGCGTTGAAGGGACGGCGAACACTGAAGCTTTCTTT. As protein: CSVEGTANTEAFF.

The chain carries TRBV27 and TRBJ1-1; D perhaps matches TRBD1 (5 bases). V was trimmed by 3 bases and J by 1 base, leaving 9 bases between them. The V gene's germline CDR1 is MNHEY and CDR2 SMNVEV (reference sequence). This CDR3 region has 14 residues. The CDR3 here is CASSLGQWNTEAFF. In DNA, the CDR3 is TGTGCCAGCAGTTTGGGGCAGTGGAACACTGAAGCTTTCTTT.

V usage is TRBV29-1 and J usage is TRBJ2-1, with 7 bases matching TRBD1. The CDR3 has 12 residues. CDR1 and CDR2 from the germline V gene are SQVTM and ANQGSEA. The V gene end was trimmed by 5 bases and the J gene end by 7 bases; junction bases not matched to a gene: 5. This CDR3 reads CSVPGGRNEQFF. In nucleotides, the CDR3 is TGCAGCGTTCCAGGGGGAAGGAATGAGCAGTTCTTC.

The chain is built from TRBV7-8 and TRBJ2-7; the D gene could be TRBD1 or TRBD2 (5 bases each). The CDR3 extends over 16 amino acids. The ends were cut back, 1 base at V and 5 bases at J, with 18 bases in the middle. Germline V gene data show CDR1 as SGHVS and CDR2 as FQNEAQ. CDR3 amino acids: CASSLVRGRSFHEQYF. The DNA of the CDR3 is TGTGCCAGCAGCTTAGTGAGGGGACGGTCCTTCCACGAGCAGTACTTC.

V is TRBV7-9 and J is TRBJ2-7, with TRBD2 identical over 11 bases. Per the germline V gene, CDR1 is SEHNR and CDR2 is FQNEAQ (reference sequence). V gave up 4 bases and J gave up 4 bases; unmatched junction bases: 6. The CDR3 loop spans 15 amino acids. The CDR3 here is CASSSGLAELYEQYF. The DNA of the CDR3 is TGTGCCAGCAGCTCGGGACTAGCGGAACTTTACGAGCAGTACTTC.

The chain is built from TRBV7-9 and TRBJ2-1; 9 nucleotides match TRBD2. CDR1 and CDR2 (germline): SEHNR, FQNEAQ (reference sequence). The CDR3 totals 14 residues. V was clipped by 5 bases and J by 2 bases; unmatched bases: 1. As DNA, the CDR3 is TGTGCCAGCAGCGGCGGGGGGGCCTACAATGAGCAGTTCTTC. This sequence encodes CASSGGGAYNEQFF.

The CDR3 DNA is TGTGCCAGCAGCTATCCGGTGCCCGGGACTGATCCCTCCTACGAGCAGTACTTC. Protein product: CASSYPVPGTDPSYEQYF. The chain combines TRBV11-2 with TRBJ2-7; maybe TRBD2 (6 bases). V dropped 4 bases and J dropped 0 bases, with 22 bases sitting between them. CDR3 length: 18 amino acids. Per germline, CDR1 SGHAT and CDR2 FQNNGV. Variable domain in full (rest from reference TRBV11-2 and TRBJ2-7): EAGVAQSPRYKIIEKRQSVAFWCNPISGHATLYWYQQILGQGPKLLIQFQNNGVVDDSQLPKDRFSAERLKGVDSTLKIQPAKLEDSAVYLCASSYPVPGTDPSYEQYFGPGTRLTVT.

The chain links TRBV28 to TRBJ2-1; TRBD1 is a possible D gene (6 bases). CDR1 is MDHEN and CDR2 is SYDVKM in the germline V gene. Trimming removed 5 bases from V and 9 bases from J, with 11 bases in between. The CDR3 runs 12 residues. The CDR3, as DNA: TGTGCCAGCAGTCACAGGGTGAGTGAGCAGTTCTTC. Its translation is CASSHRVSEQFF. The full variable domain, its missing parts supplied by reference TRBV28 and TRBJ2-1, is DVKVTQSSRYLVKRTGEKVFLECVQDMDHENMFWYRQDPGLGLRLIYFSYDVKMKEKGDIPEGYSVSREKKERFSLILESASTNQTSMYLCASSHRVSEQFFGPGTRLTVL.

V gene TRBV6-1 combines with J gene TRBJ2-7; D might be TRBD2 (5 bases). Germline CDR1 reads MNHNS; CDR2 reads SASEGT. This CDR3 is built from 16 residues. Trimming took 0 bases from V and 2 from J, leaving 14 bases between them. The CDR3 DNA is TGTGCCAGCAGTGAAGCGCATACCGGGGTTCCCTACGAGCAGTACTTC. It encodes CASSEAHTGVPYEQYF.

The CDR3 nucleotides read TGCGCCAGCAGCTCGGGGCTAACTAGCGGGGGGGTGTACAATGAGCAGTTCTTC. This encodes CASSSGLTSGGVYNEQFF. The chain employs TRBV5-1 and TRBJ2-1; 13 nucleotides align to TRBD2. The CDR3 contains 18 residues. The V and J ends lost 3 bases and 4 bases, in that order; junction bases with no gene match: 10. The germline CDR1 and CDR2 sequences are SGHRS and YFSETQ.

The rearrangement uses TRBV4-3 and TRBJ2-7; 9 bases align to TRBD2. Germline-derived CDR1 and CDR2 are LGHNA and YSLEER. V shed 3 bases and J 13 bases; nucleotides not matched to a gene: 10. The CDR3 length is 13 residues. The CDR3: CASSHGLAGIPYF. The CDR3 DNA reads TGCGCCAGCAGCCATGGGCTAGCGGGGATTCCTTACTTC.

The gene calls are TRBV5-1 and TRBJ2-1, with 8 bases identical to TRBD1. CDR3 length: 15 amino acids. Germline CDR1 is SGHRS and CDR2 is YFSETQ. Trimming at V came to 4 bases and at J to 8 bases, leaving 11 bases not matched to a gene. This chain's CDR3 is CASSAGTGGGDEQFF. Here the CDR3 DNA reads TGCGCCAGCAGCGCCGGGACAGGTGGAGGTGATGAGCAGTTCTTC. Based on the CDR3 plus reference TRBV5-1 and TRBJ2-1, the full variable domain is KAGVTQTPRYLIKTRGQQVTLSCSPISGHRSVSWYQQTPGQGLQFLFEYFSETQRNKGNFPGRFSGRQFSNSRSEMNVSTLELGDSALYLCASSAGTGGGDEQFFGPGTRLTVL.

This chain connects TRBV7-6 to TRBJ2-5, with 10 bases aligning to TRBD2. This CDR3 has 16 amino acids. Losses at the gene ends were 6 bases for V and 1 base for J; bases not matched to a gene: 8. Germline assignment: CDR1 SGHVS and CDR2 FNYEAQ. CDR3 sequence: CASRGVSGGSQETQYF. CDR3 coding DNA: TGTGCCAGCAGGGGGGTTAGCGGGGGGAGCCAAGAGACCCAGTACTTC. Looking up the rest from reference TRBV7-6 and TRBJ2-5 gives the full variable domain: GAGVSQSPRYKVTKRGQDVALRCDPISGHVSLYWYRQALGQGPEFLTYFNYEAQQDKSGLPNDRFSAERPEGSISTLTIQRTEQRDSAMYRCASRGVSGGSQETQYFGPGTRLLVL.

This clone was seen once. The rearrangement uses TRBV7-3 and TRBJ2-3; D is ambiguous. The V gene's germline CDR1 is SGHTA and CDR2 FQGTGA. This CDR3 contains 14 residues. V was trimmed by 0 bases and J by 0 bases, leaving 4 bases between them. DNA of the CDR3: TGTGCCAGCAGCTTAACAAGCAGCACAGATACGCAGTATTTT. This gives the protein CASSLTSSTDTQYF.